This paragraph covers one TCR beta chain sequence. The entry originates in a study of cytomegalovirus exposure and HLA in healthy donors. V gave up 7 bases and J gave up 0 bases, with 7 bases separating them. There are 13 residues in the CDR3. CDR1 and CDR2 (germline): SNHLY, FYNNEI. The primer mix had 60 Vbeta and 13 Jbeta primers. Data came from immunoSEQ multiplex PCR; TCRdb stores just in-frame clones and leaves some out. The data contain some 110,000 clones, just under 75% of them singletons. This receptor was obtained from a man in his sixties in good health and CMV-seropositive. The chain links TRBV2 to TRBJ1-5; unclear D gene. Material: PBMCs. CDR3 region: CASKRDSNQPQHF. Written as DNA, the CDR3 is TGTGCCAGCAAACGAGATAGCAATCAGCCCCAGCATTTT.